Included here is one T cell receptor beta chain sequence, with context. This clonotype was seen at least ten times. This clone's antigen is unknown. Base qualities are not provided; no much larger clone lies one nucleotide away. This entry comes from a study of T cell repertoires in cytomegalovirus infection (dated by TCRdb to about 2019). Notes on the research overall: Donor HLA type was relevant to the analysis, because carriage of CMV infection together with the matching HLA type was indicated by public TCR beta signatures. Overall study results and their limits: Carriers of CMV infection plus the relevant HLA type were discriminated by the cumulative frequency of public TCR beta family members in the study cohort and in an independent roughly 350-donor cohort. The ex vivo response was dominated by HLA-C-restricted CMV-specific TCR beta clonotypes, which also provided the single most frequent clonotype in two of eight donors.

Sequenced using an Illumina HiSeq 1500. The raw public data were reprocessed by TCRdb itself: fastp quality trimming at Q25, MiXCR clonotype calling, in-frame beta chains only. Each entry merges the rows of one CDR3 protein and shows their most common DNA and genes. The sample profile shows roughly 600,000 distinct CDR3 sequences; about 24% of them were found once. Jointly, the top ten make up less than 9.5% of the sample. V was cut back by 3 bases and J by 4 bases, leaving a gap of 18 bases between them. CDR1 and CDR2 (MGHRA, YSYEKL) derive from the germline V gene. The CDR3 has 16 amino acids, counting the end cysteine and phenylalanine. The sequence is cut down to CDR3 DNA, 48 bases in frame from base 1.

Sequencing input: CD8+ T cells from PBMCs. Recombination linked TRBV4-1 to TRBJ2-5; a tentative D match to TRBD2 spans 7 bases. The sequence was collected from a human donor in good health (CMV status not recorded). Some clones in this sample may be carry-over from other donors' samples. Here the CDR3 is given as CASSHGAGASRETQYF. The DNA sequence is as follows: TGCGCCAGCAGCCACGGGGCGGGGGCCTCCCGAGAGACCCAGTACTTC.